The next 17 T cell receptor beta chains were all read from a single sample in a study of a mutant IDH1 vaccine in newly diagnosed glioma. These receptors have no known antigen. The time point was: week 11, during vaccination. Each vaccine dose was 300 ug of mutant IDH1 20-mer peptide, with topical imiquimod. Profiling relied on immunoSEQ multiplex PCR, and the TCRdb table lists in-frame clones only, not all of them. The sample has roughly 22,000 clones, roughly 86% seen once. The starting material was PBMCs, obtained from a glioma patient whose treatment included an IDH1 peptide vaccine. These receptors were collected from a woman in her thirties or forties with glioma.

This clone was counted a single time. This sequence joins TRBV5-1 and TRBJ1-1; 8 bases map to TRBD1. Trimming removed 5 bases from V and 0 bases from J; junction bases left unmatched: 12. Per germline, CDR1 SGHRS and CDR2 YFSETQ. The CDR3 loop spans 17 amino acids. The CDR3 region has the DNA TGCGCCAGCAGGGACGGACAGGGAGGACTGATGAACACTGAAGCTTTCTTT. This sequence encodes CASRDGQGGLMNTEAFF.

This clone was counted between two and nine times. The V call is TRBV9, the J call TRBJ1-1; D might be TRBD1 (5 bases). Trimming removed 1 base at V and 0 bases at J, with 13 bases between. Germline CDR1 and CDR2: SGDLS and YYNGEE. The CDR3 runs to 16 residues. CDR3 DNA: TGTGCCAGCAGCGTAATGCCGGGGACGGTGAACACTGAAGCTTTCTTT. It specifies CASSVMPGTVNTEAFF. Together with reference TRBV9 and TRBJ1-1, the CDR3 gives the full variable domain: DSGVTQTPKHLITATGQRVTLRCSPRSGDLSVYWYQQSLDQGLQFLIQYYNGEERAKGNILERFSAQQFPDLHSELNLSSLELGDSALYFCASSVMPGTVNTEAFFGQGTRLTVV.

The chain couples TRBV2 to TRBJ2-7; D assignment may be TRBD1 or TRBD2 (5 bases each). Trimming shortened V by 6 bases and J by 3 bases, and 15 bases separated the two germline ends. The CDR3 extends over 14 amino acids. Germline V gene lookup returns CDR1 SNHLY and CDR2 FYNNEI. DNA for the CDR3: TGTGCCAGCAGCAAAGAGAGGGACCTCTACGAGCAGTACTTC. Its protein product is CASSKERDLYEQYF.

The chain uses TRBV10-3 and TRBJ1-2; D remains ambiguous. CDR1 and CDR2 from the germline V gene are ENHRY and SYGVKD. V lost 0 bases and J 6 bases, leaving 2 bases between the germline ends. The CDR3 runs 11 residues. For the CDR3, the DNA is TGTGCCATCAGTGAGTCGAATGGCTACACCTTC. This encodes CAISESNGYTF.

This chain links TRBV7-9 with TRBJ2-5; D is perhaps TRBD1 or TRBD2 (5 bases each). There are 17 residues in the CDR3. Trimming stripped 5 bases from V and 0 bases from J, with 19 bases between. Germline V CDR1 and CDR2: SEHNR, FQNEAQ (reference sequence). CDR3 loop: CASSPGTASPYQETQYF. CDR3 bases: TGTGCCAGCAGCCCGGGGACCGCCTCGCCTTACCAAGAGACCCAGTACTTC.

The J gene is TRBJ2-7, the V gene TRBV2, with 8 bases that match TRBD1. The ends lost 8 bases at V and 5 bases at J; junction bases unmatched: 17. CDR1 and CDR2 (germline): SNHLY, FYNNEI. This CDR3 is 16 amino acids long. CDR3 protein: CASLAGTGTGENEQYF. In DNA, the CDR3 is TGTGCCAGCTTGGCCGGAACCGGGACAGGCGAGAACGAGCAGTACTTC. Variable domain in full (rest from reference TRBV2 and TRBJ2-7): EPEVTQTPSHQVTQMGQEVILRCVPISNHLYFYWYRQILGQKVEFLVSFYNNEISEKSEIFDDQFSVERPDGSNFTLKIRSTKLEDSAMYFCASLAGTGTGENEQYFGPGTRLTVT.

The chain is built from TRBV9 and TRBJ2-7, with D possibly TRBD2 on 5 matching bases. V shed 4 bases and J shed 6 bases, with 11 bases lying between them. Germline-derived CDR1 and CDR2 are SGDLS and YYNGEE. The CDR3 covers 12 residues. In nucleotides, the CDR3 is TGTGCCAGCAGCACCTTACTAGGCGAGCAGTACTTC. Translated: CASSTLLGEQYF.

This clone was seen a single time. The rearrangement joins TRBV7-2 to TRBJ2-2; 9 bases match TRBD2. CDR3 length: 15 amino acids. The germline V gene encodes CDR1 SGHTA and CDR2 FQGNSA. Trimming at V came to 5 bases and at J to 7 bases, leaving 8 bases not matched to a gene. The CDR3 sequence is CASSLGLAVNGELFF. In DNA form, the CDR3 reads TGTGCCAGCAGCCTGGGACTAGCAGTTAACGGGGAGCTGTTTTTT.

A single count supports this clone. The chain employs TRBV10-3 and TRBJ2-1; 9 bases fit TRBD1. The CDR3 consists of 15 residues. The J segment lost 7 bases and the V segment lost 8 bases, leaving 12 bases of the junction unmatched. Germline CDR1 ENHRY, CDR2 SYGVKD. CDR3 region: CAIRTAQGASNEQFF. CDR3 coding DNA: TGTGCCATCCGAACCGCACAGGGGGCCTCGAATGAGCAGTTCTTC.

On this clone itself: Other DNA sequences from this sample encode an identical CDR3 as well. The J gene is TRBJ1-1, the V gene TRBV6-5, with 7 bases identical to TRBD1. Trimming at V came to 2 bases and at J to 2 bases, leaving 2 bases not matched to a gene. Germline V CDR1 and CDR2: MNHEY, SVGAGI. The CDR3 covers 14 residues. The CDR3 loop reads CASSYDRANTEAFF. DNA for the CDR3: TGTGCCAGCAGTTACGACAGGGCAAACACTGAAGCTTTCTTT.

The chain employs TRBV7-8 and TRBJ2-5; D gene uncertain. Germline CDR1 is SGHVS and CDR2 is FQNEAQ. This CDR3 has 13 amino acids. Trimming removed 0 bases at V and 5 bases at J, with 7 bases between. The CDR3 DNA reads TGTGCCAGCAGCTTAGCGAGCTTTGAGACCCAGTACTTC. It encodes CASSLASFETQYF.

V and J are TRBV10-2 and TRBJ2-7; 13 bases match TRBD2. The CDR3 spans 17 residues. Germline assignment: CDR1 WSHSY and CDR2 SAAADI. V was clipped by 3 bases and J by 2 bases; unmatched bases: 7. The CDR3 sequence is CASSEPGLAGDPYEQYF. The CDR3 DNA follows: TGCGCCAGCAGTGAACCAGGACTAGCGGGAGACCCCTACGAGCAGTACTTC.

V and J are TRBV18 and TRBJ2-6, with 11 bases aligning to TRBD1. The CDR3 is 17 amino acids. Germline CDR1 KGHSH, CDR2 LQKENI. Germline trimming cut 4 bases from V and 0 bases from J; bases unmatched to any gene: 2. In DNA form, the CDR3 reads TGTGCCAGCTCACAAGGGACAGGGGGCTCTGGGGCCAACGTCCTGACTTTC. Translated, it gives CASSQGTGGSGANVLTF.

The V gene is TRBV11-2, the J gene TRBJ1-1; the D is unclear. The CDR3 has 13 amino acids. Germline V gives CDR1 SGHAT, CDR2 FQNNGV. Trimming removed 3 bases from V and 2 bases from J, with 7 bases in between. For the CDR3, the DNA is TGTGCCAGCAGCTTCACGACAAACACTGAAGCTTTCTTT. Its protein is CASSFTTNTEAFF.

The chain combines TRBV5-4 with TRBJ1-2; the D is unclear. Trimming left V 4 bases short and J 2 bases short, with 9 bases between. Germline lookup yields CDR1 SGHNT and CDR2 YYREEE (reference sequence). The CDR3 sequence is 13 residues long. The CDR3 reads CASSPVENYGYTF. The CDR3 DNA reads TGTGCCAGCAGCCCTGTCGAAAACTATGGCTACACCTTC.

This clone appeared once. The genes are TRBV6-1 and TRBJ2-3; 9 bases are a match to TRBD1. V shed 2 bases, J shed 2 bases, and the junction held 5 bases outside the gene matches. The CDR3 spans 16 residues. Germline CDR1 and CDR2: MNHNS and SASEGT. CDR3 protein: CASSERWDRATDTQYF. DNA for the CDR3: TGTGCCAGCAGTGAACGCTGGGACAGGGCCACAGATACGCAGTATTTT.

This sequence joins TRBV7-8 and TRBJ2-1; 10 bases are shared with TRBD2. Germline CDR1 is SGHVS and CDR2 is FQNEAQ. J gave up 10 bases and V 5 bases, and 14 bases lay outside the gene matches. The CDR3 is 16 amino acids. The CDR3 region is CASSLPTSGISREQFF. DNA for the CDR3: TGTGCCAGCAGCCTACCCACTAGCGGGATAAGTAGGGAGCAGTTCTTC.